Below are 26 T cell receptor beta chains sequenced from a single sample in a study of blood T cells in healthy people across ages. The use of a sample-barcoded 5' primer and a J-beta primer mix characterized a second PCR of roughly 6 to 12 cycles. TCRdb used MiXCR to reprocess the 5' RACE reads, holding one entry per CDR3 protein. Of fewer than 900,000 distinct CDR3 sequences listed, around 34% are singletons. Sequencing used blood. The receptors come from a man younger than 35 in good health.

Note on this clonotype: Compared with germline, one end of the junction differs, possibly owing to a read error. This chain links TRBV5-1 with TRBJ2-1; D may be TRBD2 (7 bases). Germline CDR1 SGHRS, CDR2 YFSETQ. This CDR3 has 16 amino acids. In DNA, the CDR3 is TGCGCCGGCAGCTTGGAGGGGGGGCAGATCGCGGGCGAGCAGTTCTTC. This codes for CAGSLEGGQIAGEQFF.

Concerning this clonotype: One base away lies a much larger clone, so this may be a sequencing read error. J is TRBJ2-7 and V is TRBV20-1; D ambiguous. V gave up 2 bases and J gave up 7 bases, with 9 bases separating them. This CDR3 contains 11 residues. Germline V gene sequence: CDR1 DFQATT, CDR2 SNEGSKA (reference sequence). The CDR3 region has the DNA TGCAGTGCTAGAATCGACAATGAGCAGTACTTC. This encodes CSARIDNEQYF.

The chain joins TRBV6-2 or TRBV6-3 to TRBJ2-1, with D perhaps being TRBD1 or TRBD2 (7 bases each). Germline V gene data show CDR1 as MNHEY and CDR2 as SVGEGT. V shed 2 bases and J shed 0 bases, with 26 bases lying between them. This CDR3 has 21 residues. The CDR3 DNA reads TGTGCCAGCAGTTACGATCTGGCAGGGGGGGGAGAAACTAACTCCTACAATGAGCAGTTCTTC. It specifies CASSYDLAGGGETNSYNEQFF.

Details on this clonotype: One base away lies a much larger clone, so this may be a sequencing read error. The genes are TRBV5-1 and TRBJ2-1, with unresolved D. Germline CDR1 SGHRS, CDR2 YFSETQ. This CDR3 spans 11 amino acids. CDR3 DNA sequence: TGCGCCAGCAGCGACCTCAATGGGCAGTTCTTC. Translation: CASSDLNGQFF.

This chain uses TRBV12-3 or TRBV12-4 with TRBJ2-2; TRBD2 is a possible D gene (5 bases). There are 13 residues in the CDR3. The V end was cut by 6 bases, the J end by 7 bases, with 12 bases between. This CDR3 reads CASRKLVGGELFF. Here the CDR3 DNA reads TGTGCCAGCAGAAAACTAGTAGGCGGGGAGCTGTTTTTT.

With respect to this clonotype: A much larger clone lies a single base off, so this may be a read error. This chain uses TRBV20-1 with TRBJ1-5, with 9 bases that match TRBD1. With V trimmed by 5 bases and J by 0 bases, 11 bases remained unmatched. CDR3 length: 17 residues. Germline loops: CDR1 DFQATT, CDR2 SNEGSKA (reference sequence). CDR3 in amino acids: CSAPQGAPRYSNQPQHF. The CDR3 DNA reads as TGCAGTGCTCCACAGGGGGCGCCCCGTTATAGCAATCAGCCCCAGCATTTT.

This clonotype was seen ten or more times. The V and J genes are TRBV12-3 or TRBV12-4 and TRBJ1-2, with a possible D match to TRBD1 (6 bases). Trimming removed 5 bases at V and 0 bases at J, with 10 bases between. This CDR3 comprises 14 residues. CDR3 in amino acids: CASSPRGANYGYTF. The CDR3 bases are TGTGCCAGCAGTCCCAGGGGAGCTAACTATGGCTACACCTTC.

CDR3 in amino acids: CSARGQRLVHEQFF. CDR3 bases: TGCAGTGCTAGAGGTCAGCGTCTTGTTCATGAGCAGTTCTTC. The genes are TRBV20-1 and TRBJ2-1; D unclear. V lost 1 base and J lost 8, with 15 bases in between. Per germline, CDR1 DFQATT and CDR2 SNEGSKA (reference sequence). The CDR3 extends over 14 amino acids.

This clonotype has just one count. V gene TRBV6-2 or TRBV6-3 combines with J gene TRBJ2-1; TRBD2 agrees at 9 bases. The CDR3 length is 15 residues. The trim removed 10 bases at V and 3 bases at J, leaving 10 bases unmatched. Germline CDR1 reads MNHEY; CDR2 reads SVGEGT. The CDR3, as DNA: TGTGCCACGTCAATTGGAGCGGGAGGCTACAATGAGCAGTTCTTC. Amino acid sequence: CATSIGAGGYNEQFF.

This clonotype has a handful of counts. V is TRBV12-3 or TRBV12-4 and J is TRBJ1-5, with unresolved D. The CDR3 runs to 14 residues. V lost 3 bases and J lost 2, with 8 bases in between. The CDR3 sequence is CASSFRRRNQPQHF. CDR3 sequence (DNA): TGTGCCAGCAGTTTCCGGCGGCGCAATCAGCCCCAGCATTTT.

This chain connects TRBV30 to TRBJ2-7, with D possibly TRBD1 on 5 matching bases. The end of the DNA is better explained by TRBJ2-4, so the J call may be wrong. CDR3 length: 12 residues. The germline CDR1 and CDR2 sequences are GTSNPN and SVGIG (reference sequence). The CDR3: CAWRPGSNIQYF. The CDR3 DNA sequence: TGTGCCTGGCGGCCAGGGTCGAACATTCAGTACTTC.

This clonotype was counted once. This chain connects TRBV2 to TRBJ2-3, with 7 positions matching TRBD1. The ends lost 6 bases at V and 6 bases at J; junction bases unmatched: 6. Germline-derived CDR1 and CDR2 are SNHLY and FYNNEI. The CDR3 extends over 13 amino acids. CDR3 residues: CASRRQGGDTQYF. The CDR3 coding sequence is TGTGCCAGCAGGAGACAGGGCGGGGATACGCAGTATTTT.

This clonotype occurred a few times. The chain recombines TRBV14 with TRBJ1-2, with D tentatively TRBD1 (5 bases). The CDR3 is made up of 13 amino acids. Per germline, CDR1 SGHDN and CDR2 FVKESK. Trimming removed 0 bases from V and 13 bases from J, with 15 bases in between. The CDR3 is CASSQDRGVRCTF. CDR3 coding DNA: TGTGCCAGCAGCCAAGACCGGGGGGTGAGGTGCACCTTC.

The V call is TRBV11-2, the J call TRBJ1-6, with D unclear. Trimming took off 2 bases at V and 5 bases at J, with 10 bases between the two ends. This CDR3 contains 15 residues. Per germline, CDR1 SGHAT and CDR2 FQNNGV. The CDR3 nucleotides read TGTGCCAGCAGCTTACTGGTCGTCGATAATTCACCCCTCCACTTT. This gives the protein CASSLLVVDNSPLHF.

This clonotype was seen a handful of times. V and J are TRBV12-3 or TRBV12-4 and TRBJ2-3; D gene unclear. Trimming took off 3 bases at V and 2 bases at J, with 12 bases between the two ends. The CDR3 is 15 amino acids. CDR3 nucleotides: TGTGCCAGCAGTTTGACCGGACCTATCACAGATACGCAGTATTTT. Its protein is CASSLTGPITDTQYF.

The sample holds many counts of this clonotype. The chain combines TRBV6-5 with TRBJ2-7; D gene unclear. The CDR3 is 14 residues long. V was pared by 4 bases and J by 2 bases, with 12 bases between. Germline lookup yields CDR1 MNHEY and CDR2 SVGAGI. CDR3 sequence: CASSSDLGTYEQYF. The CDR3 DNA follows: TGTGCCAGCAGTTCTGACCTGGGGACCTACGAGCAGTACTTC.

The V call is TRBV23-1, the J call TRBJ2-7; D gene uncertain. TRBV23-1 is flagged as an ORF with uncertain function. The CDR3 extends over 16 amino acids. V was trimmed by 4 bases and J by 7 bases, leaving 23 bases between them. CDR3 in amino acids: CASSLNTSNQNNEQYF. In DNA form, the CDR3 reads TGCGCCAGCAGTCTCAATACAAGCAACCAAAACAATGAGCAGTACTTC.

The chain combines TRBV5-6 with TRBJ1-1, with D possibly being TRBD1 (5 bases). The ends were cut back, 3 bases at V and 7 bases at J, with 13 bases in the middle. The CDR3 has 13 amino acids. Germline V gene data show CDR1 as SGHDT and CDR2 as YYEEEE. The CDR3 is CASSWGTGVEAFF. The CDR3 DNA reads TGTGCCAGCAGCTGGGGCACGGGGGTTGAAGCTTTCTTT.

The chain recombines TRBV9 with TRBJ2-3; 8 nucleotides match TRBD2. The germline V gene encodes CDR1 SGDLS and CDR2 YYNGEE. The J segment lost 2 bases and the V segment lost 0 bases, leaving 5 bases of the junction unmatched. CDR3 length: 16 residues. The CDR3 region is CASSVDRGGPTDTQYF. The CDR3 nucleotides are TGTGCCAGCAGCGTAGACCGGGGGGGCCCCACAGATACGCAGTATTTT.

The V and J genes are TRBV4-1 and TRBJ1-1; no clear D gene. This CDR3 contains 15 residues. Germline CDR1 and CDR2: MGHRA and YSYEKL. V dropped 5 bases and J dropped 0 bases, with 13 bases sitting between them. CDR3 amino acids: CASSTTGVLNTEAFF. Written as DNA, the CDR3 is TGCGCCAGCAGCACAACCGGGGTCCTGAACACTGAAGCTTTCTTT.

A few counts support this clonotype. The rearrangement links TRBV5-1 to TRBJ1-1; D not resolved. V shed 4 bases and J shed 0 bases, with 7 bases lying between them. The germline gives CDR1 SGHRS, CDR2 YFSETQ. This CDR3 has 13 residues. CDR3 in amino acids: CASSTDVNTEAFF. The CDR3 nucleotides are TGCGCCAGCAGCACGGACGTGAACACTGAAGCTTTCTTT.

This clonotype was observed at least ten times. The chain recombines TRBV5-1 with TRBJ1-2; possibly TRBD1 for D (6 bases). CDR3 length: 13 residues. V lost 2 bases, J lost 3 bases, and 8 bases lay in between. Germline CDR1 SGHRS, CDR2 YFSETQ. In DNA form, the CDR3 reads TGCGCCAGCAGCTTCGGACAGCACTATGGCTACACCTTC. This gives the protein CASSFGQHYGYTF. Filled out from reference TRBV5-1 and TRBJ1-2, the complete variable domain reads KAGVTQTPRYLIKTRGQQVTLSCSPISGHRSVSWYQQTPGQGLQFLFEYFSETQRNKGNFPGRFSGRQFSNSRSEMNVSTLELGDSALYLCASSFGQHYGYTFGSGTRLTVV.

For this clonotype: A much larger clone is a single base away; this may be a read error. The chain employs TRBV20-1 and TRBJ2-1; D tentatively reads TRBD1 or TRBD2 (5 bases each). Trimming cost V 3 bases and J 13 bases, with 25 bases left between them. This CDR3 is 15 amino acids long. Germline lookup yields CDR1 DFQATT and CDR2 SNEGSKA (reference sequence). The chain's CDR3 is CSASKSGGGQETQFF. The CDR3 DNA reads as TGCAGTGCTAGTAAAAGTGGAGGCGGACAAGAGACCCAGTTCTTC.

This clonotype was detected a few times. The chain has TRBV9 and TRBJ2-3; TRBD1 matches 8 bases. CDR3 length: 15 residues. In germline, CDR1 is SGDLS, CDR2 YYNGEE. J gave up 2 bases and V 4 bases, and 6 bases lay outside the gene matches. This CDR3 is CASSSRQGSTDTQYF. The CDR3 DNA sequence: TGTGCCAGCAGCTCACGACAGGGGTCCACAGATACGCAGTATTTT.

A remark on this clonotype: A much larger clone lies a single base off, so this may be a read error. The rearrangement uses TRBV12-3 or TRBV12-4 and TRBJ2-7; D possibly corresponds to TRBD2 (5 bases). V lost 5 bases to trimming and J lost 7 bases, with 18 bases between them. The CDR3 totals 14 residues. CDR3 DNA: TGTGCCAGCAGTCCTACTAGGGAGTACAATGAGCAGTACTTC. Amino acids: CASSPTREYNEQYF.

V and J are TRBV14 and TRBJ1-2; TRBD1 matches 10 bases. Trimming took 0 bases from V and 2 from J; bases not matched to a gene: 9. CDR3 length: 18 residues. The germline CDR1 and CDR2 sequences are SGHDN and FVKESK. The CDR3 sequence is CASSQEEGQGSFNYGYTF. The CDR3 nucleotides read TGTGCCAGCAGCCAAGAAGAGGGACAGGGGTCGTTCAACTATGGCTACACCTTC. Using reference TRBV14 and TRBJ1-2 for the parts outside the CDR3, the full variable domain is EAGVTQFPSHSVIEKGQTVTLRCDPISGHDNLYWYRRVMGKEIKFLLHFVKESKQDESGMPNNRFLAERTGGTYSTLKVQPAELEDSGVYFCASSQEEGQGSFNYGYTFGSGTRLTVV.